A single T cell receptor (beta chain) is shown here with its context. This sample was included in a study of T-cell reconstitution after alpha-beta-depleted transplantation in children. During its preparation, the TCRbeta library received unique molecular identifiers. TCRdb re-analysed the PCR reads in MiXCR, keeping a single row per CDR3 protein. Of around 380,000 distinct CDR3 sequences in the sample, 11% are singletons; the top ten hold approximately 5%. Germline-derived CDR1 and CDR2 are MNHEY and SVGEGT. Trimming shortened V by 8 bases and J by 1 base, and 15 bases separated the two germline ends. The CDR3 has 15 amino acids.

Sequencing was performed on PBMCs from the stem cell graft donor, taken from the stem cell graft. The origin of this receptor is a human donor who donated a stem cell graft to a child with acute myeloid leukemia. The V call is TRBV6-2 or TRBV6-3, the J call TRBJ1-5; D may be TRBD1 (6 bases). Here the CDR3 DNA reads TGTGCCAGCGGGAATTTGGGGGCCAGCAATCAGCCCCAGCATTTT. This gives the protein CASGNLGASNQPQHF.